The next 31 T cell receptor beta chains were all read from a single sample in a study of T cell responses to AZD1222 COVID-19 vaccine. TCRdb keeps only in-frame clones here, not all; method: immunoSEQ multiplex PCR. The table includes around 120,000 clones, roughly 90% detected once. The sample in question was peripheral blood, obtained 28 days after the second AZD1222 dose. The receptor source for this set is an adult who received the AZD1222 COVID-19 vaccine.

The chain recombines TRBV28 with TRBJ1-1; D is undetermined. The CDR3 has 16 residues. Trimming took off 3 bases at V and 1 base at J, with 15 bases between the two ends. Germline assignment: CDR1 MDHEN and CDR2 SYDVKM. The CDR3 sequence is CASSFVSKKRNTEAFF. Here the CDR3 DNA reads TGTGCCAGCAGTTTCGTGTCGAAAAAGAGGAACACTGAAGCTTTCTTT.

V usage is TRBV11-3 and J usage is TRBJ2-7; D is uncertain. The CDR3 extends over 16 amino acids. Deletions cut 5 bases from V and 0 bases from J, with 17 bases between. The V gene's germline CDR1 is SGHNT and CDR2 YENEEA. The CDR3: CASSLELSQSSYEQYF. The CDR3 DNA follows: TGTGCCAGCAGCCTTGAGTTATCTCAGTCCTCCTACGAGCAGTACTTC. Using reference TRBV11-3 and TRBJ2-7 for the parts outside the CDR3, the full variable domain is EAGVVQSPRYKIIEKKQPVAFWCNPISGHNTLYWYLQNLGQGPELLIRYENEEAVDDSQLPKDRFSAERLKGVDSTLKIQPAELGDSAVYLCASSLELSQSSYEQYFGPGTRLTVT.

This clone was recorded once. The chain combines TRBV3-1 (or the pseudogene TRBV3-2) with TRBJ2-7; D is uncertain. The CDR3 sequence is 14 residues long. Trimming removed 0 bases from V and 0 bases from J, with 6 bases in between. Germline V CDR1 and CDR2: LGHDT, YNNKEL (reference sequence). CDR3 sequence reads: CASSQDDISYEQYF. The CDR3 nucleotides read TGTGCCAGCAGCCAAGATGACATCTCCTACGAGCAGTACTTC.

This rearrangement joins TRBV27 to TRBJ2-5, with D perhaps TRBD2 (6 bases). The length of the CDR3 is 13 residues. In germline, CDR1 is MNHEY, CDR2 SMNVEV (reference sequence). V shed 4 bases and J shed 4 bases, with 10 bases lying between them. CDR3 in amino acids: CASSSGSRETQYF. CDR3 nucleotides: TGTGCCAGCAGTTCCGGGAGCCGAGAGACCCAGTACTTC.

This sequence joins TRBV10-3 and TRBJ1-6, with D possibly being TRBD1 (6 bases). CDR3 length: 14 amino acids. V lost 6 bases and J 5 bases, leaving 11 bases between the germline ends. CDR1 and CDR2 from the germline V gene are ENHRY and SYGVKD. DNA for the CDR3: TGTGCCATCAGAGAGGGACATGATAATTCACCCCTCCACTTT. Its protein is CAIREGHDNSPLHF.

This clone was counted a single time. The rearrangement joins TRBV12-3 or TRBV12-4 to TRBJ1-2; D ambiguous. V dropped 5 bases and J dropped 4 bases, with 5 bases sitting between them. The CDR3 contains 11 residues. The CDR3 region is CASSRPYGYTF. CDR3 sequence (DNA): TGTGCCAGCAGTCGTCCCTATGGCTACACCTTC.

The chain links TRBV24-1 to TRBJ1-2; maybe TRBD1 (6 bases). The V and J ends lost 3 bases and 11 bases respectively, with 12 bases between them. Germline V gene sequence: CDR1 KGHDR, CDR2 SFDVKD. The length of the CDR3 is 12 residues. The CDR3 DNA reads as TGTGCCACCAGTGATACTCCAGGGGAGTACACCTTC. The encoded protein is CATSDTPGEYTF.

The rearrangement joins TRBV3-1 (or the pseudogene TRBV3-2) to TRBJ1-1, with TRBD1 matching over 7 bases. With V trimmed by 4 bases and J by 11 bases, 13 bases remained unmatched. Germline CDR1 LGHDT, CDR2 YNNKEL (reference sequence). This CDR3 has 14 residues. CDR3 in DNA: TGTGCCAGCAGCCCCCCGACAGGGTATGGGTTCGCTTTCTTT. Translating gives CASSPPTGYGFAFF.

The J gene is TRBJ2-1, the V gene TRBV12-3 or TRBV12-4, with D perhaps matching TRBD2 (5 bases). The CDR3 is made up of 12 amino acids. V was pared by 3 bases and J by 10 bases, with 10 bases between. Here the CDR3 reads CASSFIAPEQFF. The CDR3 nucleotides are TGTGCCAGCAGTTTCATAGCGCCCGAGCAGTTCTTC.

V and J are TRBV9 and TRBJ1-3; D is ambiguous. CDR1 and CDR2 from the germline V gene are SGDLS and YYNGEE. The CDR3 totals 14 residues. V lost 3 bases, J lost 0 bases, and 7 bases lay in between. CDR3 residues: CASSAQLSGNTIYF. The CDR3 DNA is TGTGCCAGCAGCGCACAGCTCTCTGGAAACACCATATATTTT.

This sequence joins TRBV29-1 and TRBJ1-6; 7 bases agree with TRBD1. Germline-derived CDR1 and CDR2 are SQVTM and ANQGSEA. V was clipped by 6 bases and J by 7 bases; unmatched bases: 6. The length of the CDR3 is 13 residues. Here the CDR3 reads CSVGQDQNSPLHF. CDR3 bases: TGCAGCGTCGGACAGGACCAAAATTCACCCCTCCACTTT.

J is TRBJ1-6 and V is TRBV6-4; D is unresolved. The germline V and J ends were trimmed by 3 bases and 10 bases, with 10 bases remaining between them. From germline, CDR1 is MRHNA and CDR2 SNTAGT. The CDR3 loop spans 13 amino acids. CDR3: CASSDLVGSPLHF. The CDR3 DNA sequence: TGTGCCAGCAGTGATCTTGTGGGATCACCCCTCCACTTT.

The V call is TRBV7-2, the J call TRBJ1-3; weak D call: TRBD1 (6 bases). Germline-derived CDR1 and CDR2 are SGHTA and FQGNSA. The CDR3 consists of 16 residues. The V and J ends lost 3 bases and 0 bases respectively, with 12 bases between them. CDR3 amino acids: CASSFYRDLSGNTIYF. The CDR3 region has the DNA TGTGCCAGCAGCTTTTACAGGGATCTCTCTGGAAACACCATATATTTT.

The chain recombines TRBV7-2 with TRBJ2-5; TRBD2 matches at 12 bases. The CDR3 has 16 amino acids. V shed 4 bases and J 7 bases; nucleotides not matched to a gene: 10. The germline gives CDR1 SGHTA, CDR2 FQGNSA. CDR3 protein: CASSWQRLAGARTQYF. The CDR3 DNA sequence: TGTGCCAGCAGCTGGCAAAGACTAGCGGGAGCCCGGACCCAGTACTTC.

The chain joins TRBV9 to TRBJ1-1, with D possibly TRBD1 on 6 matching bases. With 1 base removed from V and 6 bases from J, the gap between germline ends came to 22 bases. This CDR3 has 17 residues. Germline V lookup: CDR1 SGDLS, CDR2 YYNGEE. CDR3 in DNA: TGTGCCAGCAGCGTAAGAGGGGACAACGCGGGACGGCCTGAAGCTTTCTTT. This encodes CASSVRGDNAGRPEAFF.

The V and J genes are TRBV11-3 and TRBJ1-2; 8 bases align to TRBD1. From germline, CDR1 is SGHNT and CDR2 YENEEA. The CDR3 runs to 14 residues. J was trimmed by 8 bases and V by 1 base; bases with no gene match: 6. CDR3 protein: CASSLVPGGAGYTF. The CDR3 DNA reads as TGTGCCAGCAGCTTAGTCCCAGGGGGCGCGGGCTACACCTTC. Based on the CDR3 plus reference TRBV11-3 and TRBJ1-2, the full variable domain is EAGVVQSPRYKIIEKKQPVAFWCNPISGHNTLYWYLQNLGQGPELLIRYENEEAVDDSQLPKDRFSAERLKGVDSTLKIQPAELGDSAVYLCASSLVPGGAGYTFGSGTRLTVV.

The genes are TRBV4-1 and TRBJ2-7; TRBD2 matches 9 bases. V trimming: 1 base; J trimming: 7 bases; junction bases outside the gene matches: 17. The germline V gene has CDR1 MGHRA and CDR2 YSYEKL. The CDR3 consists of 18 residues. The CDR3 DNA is TGCGCCAGCAGCCAAGGTCCCCCAGGAGGGACTAGCTCCTGGGAGCAGTACTTC. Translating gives CASSQGPPGGTSSWEQYF.

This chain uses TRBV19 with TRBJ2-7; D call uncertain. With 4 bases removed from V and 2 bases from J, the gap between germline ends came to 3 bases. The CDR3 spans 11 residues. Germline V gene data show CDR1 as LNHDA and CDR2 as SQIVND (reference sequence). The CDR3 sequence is CASSRAYEQYF. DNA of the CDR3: TGTGCCAGTAGTAGGGCCTACGAGCAGTACTTC.

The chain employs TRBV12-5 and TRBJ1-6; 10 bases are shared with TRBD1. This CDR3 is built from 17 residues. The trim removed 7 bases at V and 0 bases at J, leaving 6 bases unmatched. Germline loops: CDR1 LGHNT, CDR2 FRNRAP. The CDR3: CASALTGGGSYNSPLHF. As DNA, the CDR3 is TGTGCTAGTGCCCTGACAGGGGGCGGCTCCTATAATTCACCCCTCCACTTT.

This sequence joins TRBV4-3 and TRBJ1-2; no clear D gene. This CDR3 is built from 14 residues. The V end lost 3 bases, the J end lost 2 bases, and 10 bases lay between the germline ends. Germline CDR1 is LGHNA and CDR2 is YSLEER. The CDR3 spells CASSQYGVNYGYTF. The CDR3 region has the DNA TGCGCCAGCAGCCAGTACGGGGTGAACTATGGCTACACCTTC.

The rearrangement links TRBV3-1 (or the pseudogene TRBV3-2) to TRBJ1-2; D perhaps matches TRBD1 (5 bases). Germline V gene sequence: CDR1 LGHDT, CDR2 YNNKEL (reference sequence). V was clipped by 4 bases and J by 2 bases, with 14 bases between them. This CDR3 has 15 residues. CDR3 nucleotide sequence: TGTGCCAGCAGCCTAAAGGGGCCCCAGAACTATGGCTACACCTTC. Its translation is CASSLKGPQNYGYTF.

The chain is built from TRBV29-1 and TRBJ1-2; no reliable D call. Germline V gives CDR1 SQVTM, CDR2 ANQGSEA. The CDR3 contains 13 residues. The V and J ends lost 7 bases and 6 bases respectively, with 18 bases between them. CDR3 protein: CSAAESRIDGYTF. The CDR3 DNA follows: TGCAGCGCCGCAGAGTCCCGGATCGATGGCTACACCTTC.

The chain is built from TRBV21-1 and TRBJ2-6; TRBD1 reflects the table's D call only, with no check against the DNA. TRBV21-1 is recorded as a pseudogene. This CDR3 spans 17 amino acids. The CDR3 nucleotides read TGTGCCAGCAGCAAAGGGACAGGGGGGTCTGGGGCCAACGTCCTGACTTTC. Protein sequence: CASSKGTGGSGANVLTF.

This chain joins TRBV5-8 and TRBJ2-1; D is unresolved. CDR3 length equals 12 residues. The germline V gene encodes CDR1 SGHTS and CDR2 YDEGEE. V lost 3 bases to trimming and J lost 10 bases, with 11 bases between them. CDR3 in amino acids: CASSSLQSEQFF. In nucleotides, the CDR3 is TGTGCCAGCAGCTCCTTACAGTCAGAGCAGTTCTTC. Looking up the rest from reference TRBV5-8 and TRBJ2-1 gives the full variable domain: EAGVTQSPTHLIKTRGQQATLRCSPISGHTSVYWYQQALGLGLQFLLWYDEGEERNRGNFPPRFSGRQFPNYSSELNVNALELEDSALYLCASSSLQSEQFFGPGTRLTVL.

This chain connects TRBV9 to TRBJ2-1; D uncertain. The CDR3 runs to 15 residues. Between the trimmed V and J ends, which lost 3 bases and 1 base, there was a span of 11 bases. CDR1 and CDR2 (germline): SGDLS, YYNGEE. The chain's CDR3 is CASSAYINSYNEQFF. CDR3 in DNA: TGTGCCAGCAGCGCGTACATCAATTCCTACAATGAGCAGTTCTTC.

The CDR3 bases are TGTGCCAGCAGCTCCGAGTGGGGTTCCTACGAGCAGTACTTC. Its translation is CASSSEWGSYEQYF. V gene TRBV7-6 combines with J gene TRBJ2-7; D is uncertain. The CDR3 totals 14 residues. The V gene lost 4 bases and the J gene lost 1 base, with 11 bases spanning the gap. Germline CDR1 reads SGHVS; CDR2 reads FNYEAQ.

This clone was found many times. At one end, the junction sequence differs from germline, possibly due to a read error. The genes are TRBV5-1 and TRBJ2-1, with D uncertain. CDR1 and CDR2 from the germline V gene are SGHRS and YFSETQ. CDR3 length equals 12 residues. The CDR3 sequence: CASNLADGEQFF. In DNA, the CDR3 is TGCGCCAGCAACTTGGCTGATGGTGAGCAGTTCTTC.

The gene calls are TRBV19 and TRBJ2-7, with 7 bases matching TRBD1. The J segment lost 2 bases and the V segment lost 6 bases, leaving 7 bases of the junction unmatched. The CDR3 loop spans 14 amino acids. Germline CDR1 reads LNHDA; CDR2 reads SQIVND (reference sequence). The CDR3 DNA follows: TGTGCCAGTAGGATAAGACAGGGCCCCTACGAGCAGTACTTC. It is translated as CASRIRQGPYEQYF.

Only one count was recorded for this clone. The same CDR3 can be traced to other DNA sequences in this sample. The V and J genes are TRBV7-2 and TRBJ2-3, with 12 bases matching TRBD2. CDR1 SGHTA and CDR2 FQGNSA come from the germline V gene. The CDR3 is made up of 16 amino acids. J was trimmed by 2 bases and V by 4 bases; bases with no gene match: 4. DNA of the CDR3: TGTGCCAGCAGCTCAGGGACTAGCGGGTACACAGATACGCAGTATTTT. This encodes CASSSGTSGYTDTQYF.

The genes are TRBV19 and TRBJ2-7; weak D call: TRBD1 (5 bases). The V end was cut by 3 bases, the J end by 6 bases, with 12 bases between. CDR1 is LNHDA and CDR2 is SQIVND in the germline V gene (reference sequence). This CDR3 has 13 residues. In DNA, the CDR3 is TGTGCCAGTAGTATCGCCAGGGTAGGCGAGCAGTACTTC. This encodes CASSIARVGEQYF.

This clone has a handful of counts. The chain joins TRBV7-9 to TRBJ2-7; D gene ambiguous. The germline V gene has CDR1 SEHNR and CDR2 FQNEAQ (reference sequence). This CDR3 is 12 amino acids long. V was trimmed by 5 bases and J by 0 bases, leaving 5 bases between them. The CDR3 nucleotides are TGTGCCAGCAGCCCAGCCTCCTACGAGCAGTACTTC. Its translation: CASSPASYEQYF.